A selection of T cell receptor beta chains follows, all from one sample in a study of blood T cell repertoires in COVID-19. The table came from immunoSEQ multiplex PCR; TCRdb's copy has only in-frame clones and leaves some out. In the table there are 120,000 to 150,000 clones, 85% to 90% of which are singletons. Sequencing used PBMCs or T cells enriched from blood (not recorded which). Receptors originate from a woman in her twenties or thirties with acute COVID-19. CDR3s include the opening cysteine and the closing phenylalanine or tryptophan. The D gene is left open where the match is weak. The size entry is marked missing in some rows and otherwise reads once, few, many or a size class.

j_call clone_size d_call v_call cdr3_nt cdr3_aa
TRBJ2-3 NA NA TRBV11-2 TGTGCCAGCAGCTTATTGCCGGCCGGGGGAACAGATACGCAGTATTTT CASSLLPAGGTDTQYF
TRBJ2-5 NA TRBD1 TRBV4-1 TGCGCCAGCAGCCAAGGCCGTGGACAGGGGGAAGAGACCCAGTACTTC CASSQGRGQGEETQYF
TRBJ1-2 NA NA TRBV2 TGTGCCAGCAGTGGGGAAACAGGGCTGCTCTATGGCTACACCTTC CASSGETGLLYGYTF
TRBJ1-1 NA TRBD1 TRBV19 TGTGCCAGCGCCGGTGGACAGGGTTCCATGAACACTGAAGCTTTCTTT CASAGGQGSMNTEAFF
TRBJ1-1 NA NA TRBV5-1 TGCGCCAGCAGCTCCATGACAGGTGGGTTGGAGAACACTGAAGCTTTCTTT CASSSMTGGLENTEAFF
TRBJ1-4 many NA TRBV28 TGTGCCAGCAGCATGATGGAGATTAATGAAAAACTGTTTTTT CASSMMEINEKLFF
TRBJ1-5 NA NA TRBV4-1 TGCGCCAGCAGCCCCTCGGCGACCCGAACGGGGGGTAATCAGCCCCAGCATTTT CASSPSATRTGGNQPQHF
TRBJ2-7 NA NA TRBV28 TGTGCCAGCAGTTTAGAGGGGGTCGAGCAGTACTTC CASSLEGVEQYF
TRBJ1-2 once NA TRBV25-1 TGTGCCAGCAGTGATGCGGGAGGATACTATGGCTACACCTTC CASSDAGGYYGYTF
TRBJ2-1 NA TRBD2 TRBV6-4 TGTGCCAGCAGCGGAAGCGGCCTAGCGGAAGAGGAAAGCTCCTACAATGAGCAGTTCTTC CASSGSGLAEEESSYNEQFF
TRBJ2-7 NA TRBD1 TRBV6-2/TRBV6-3 TGTGCCAGCAGCCCTCTTCCGGGACAGGGGGCGGCGGGACTAGCCTACGAGCAGTACTTC CASSPLPGQGAAGLAYEQYF
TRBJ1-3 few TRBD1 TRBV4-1 TGCGCCAGCAGCCAATCCGTTGTCAGGGGGCCTGGAAACACCATATATTTT CASSQSVVRGPGNTIYF
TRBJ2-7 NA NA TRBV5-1 TGCGCCAGCAGCTTGGGCGGCGGACAGTCCTACGAGCAGTACTTC CASSLGGGQSYEQYF
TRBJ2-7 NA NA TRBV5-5 TGTGCCAGCAGCTTCCGCCAGACAGACTACGAGCAGTACTTC CASSFRQTDYEQYF
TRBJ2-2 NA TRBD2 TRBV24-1 TGTGCCACCAGTGACCGGACTAGCGGGAAAGCCGGGGAGCTGTTTTTT CATSDRTSGKAGELFF
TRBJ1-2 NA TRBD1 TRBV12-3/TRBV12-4 TGTGCCAGCAGTCCCTCGGACAGGGTAGGCTACACCTTC CASSPSDRVGYTF
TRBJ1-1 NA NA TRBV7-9 TGTGCCAGCAGCTCAGGGCCCACTGAAGCTTTCTTT CASSSGPTEAFF
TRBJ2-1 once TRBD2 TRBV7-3 TGTGCCAGCAGCTTAATTTTAGCGGGGCACAATGAGCAGTTCTTC CASSLILAGHNEQFF
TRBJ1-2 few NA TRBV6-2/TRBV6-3 TGTGCCAGCAGTAATAACCAAGACAGCTATGGCTACACCTTC CASSNNQDSYGYTF
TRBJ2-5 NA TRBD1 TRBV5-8 TGTGCCAGCAGCCCACAGGGGGCAGAGACCCAGTACTTC CASSPQGAETQYF
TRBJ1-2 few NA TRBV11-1 TGTGCCAGCAGCCCGATAAACAGGGAGTATGGCTACACCTTC CASSPINREYGYTF
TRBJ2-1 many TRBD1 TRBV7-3 TGTGCCAGCAGCTTAACCAGAGGGACAGGAGATGACAATGAGCAGTTCTTC CASSLTRGTGDDNEQFF
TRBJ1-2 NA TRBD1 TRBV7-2 TGTGCCAGCAGCTCGGCTGGACAGGGGTTGAGCGGCTACACCTTC CASSSAGQGLSGYTF
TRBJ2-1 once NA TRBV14 TGTGCCAGCAGCCAAGTGTTTTTCAGTGCTTGGGACTCAACTTTAGATGAGCAGTTCTTC CASSQVFFSAWDSTLDEQFF
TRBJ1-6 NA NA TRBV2 TGTGCCAGCCGCACTCAACCAACCGCGAATTCACCCCTCCACTTT CASRTQPTANSPLHF
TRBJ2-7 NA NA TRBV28 TGTGCCAGCAGAACGACAGGAGATCCCTACGAGCAGTACTTC CASRTTGDPYEQYF
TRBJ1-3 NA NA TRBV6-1 TGTGCCAGCAGTGAGCAGGGCTCTGGAAACACCATATATTTT CASSEQGSGNTIYF
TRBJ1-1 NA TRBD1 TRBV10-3 TGTGCCATCAGGCCCGGGACAGGGGATTCGGCTGAAGCTTTCTTT CAIRPGTGDSAEAFF
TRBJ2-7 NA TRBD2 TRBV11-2 TGTGCCAGCAGCGTAGCGGGAGGGAGCTCCTACGAGCAGTACTTC CASSVAGGSSYEQYF
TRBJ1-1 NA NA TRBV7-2 TGTGCCAGCAGCTTGGGAGGTGAAGCTTTCTTT CASSLGGEAFF
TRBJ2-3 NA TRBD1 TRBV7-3 TGTGCCAGCAGCTTGCAAGACGGACGACAGGGTTGTGGCCCAGATACGCAGTATTTT CASSLQDGRQGCGPDTQYF
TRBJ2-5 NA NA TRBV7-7 TGTGCTAGCAGCCCCTCGGGACTTCAAGAGACCCAGTACTTC CASSPSGLQETQYF
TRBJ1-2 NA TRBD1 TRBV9 TGTGCCAGCAGCGCGGGGACCGGGACAGGGAGCTATGGCTACACCTTC CASSAGTGTGSYGYTF
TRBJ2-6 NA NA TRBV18 TGTGCCAGCTCACCAGTTATGTCTTCTGGGGCCAACGTCCTGACTTTC CASSPVMSSGANVLTF
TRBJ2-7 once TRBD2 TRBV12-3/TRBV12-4 TGTGCCAGCAGTTTGGCGGGAGCCTACGAGCAGTACTTC CASSLAGAYEQYF
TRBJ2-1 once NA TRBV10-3 TGTGCCATCAGTGAGCGGGTAGCGGAGTTCAATGAGCAGTTCTTC CAISERVAEFNEQFF
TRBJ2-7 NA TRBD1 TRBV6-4 TGTGCCAGCAGTTGGACAGGCAGCTCCTACGAGCAGTACTTC CASSWTGSSYEQYF
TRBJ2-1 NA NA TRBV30 TGTGCCTGGAGTGTAGGAGGGGTCCGGCAGTTCTTC CAWSVGGVRQFF
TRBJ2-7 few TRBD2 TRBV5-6 TGTGCCAGCCACTTCGTGGCGGGAGACTCCTACGAGCAGTACTTC CASHFVAGDSYEQYF
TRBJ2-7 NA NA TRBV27 TGTGCCAGCAGTTTACTTACAGGGCTGGGCTACGAGCAGTACTTC CASSLLTGLGYEQYF
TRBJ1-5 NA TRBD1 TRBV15 TGTGCCACCAGCAATGAAGGGGGCTATCAGCCCCAGCATTTT CATSNEGGYQPQHF
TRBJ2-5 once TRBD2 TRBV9 TGTGCCAGCAGTACTAGCGGGAGGTTGTGGGAGACCCAGTACTTC CASSTSGRLWETQYF
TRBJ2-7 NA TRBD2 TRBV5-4 TGTGCCAGCAGCCAAGGGACTAGCGGAAGTTACGAGCAGTACTTC CASSQGTSGSYEQYF
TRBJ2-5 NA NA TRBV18 TGTGCCAGCTCCCCTGGTGGGGGAGGTGAGGAGACCCAGTACTTC CASSPGGGGEETQYF
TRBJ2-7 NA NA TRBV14 TGTGCCAGCAGCCAAGGGCGGGGGCCAACCTCAAAGCAGTACTTC CASSQGRGPTSKQYF
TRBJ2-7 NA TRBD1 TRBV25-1 TGTGCCAGCAGTGATTCCAACCGGGACAGGGGGACCCACGAGCAGTACTTC CASSDSNRDRGTHEQYF